This T cell receptor beta chain is drawn from a study of T cell repertoires in cytomegalovirus infection. Trimming shortened V by 0 bases and J by 9 bases, and 9 bases separated the two germline ends. Germline V gene lookup returns CDR1 ENHRY and CDR2 SYGVKD. The CDR3 spans 13 residues. From the reads, TCRdb called clonotypes with MiXCR, one entry per CDR3 protein. The sample includes more than 110,000 distinct CDR3 sequences, over 25% seen only once; the top ten take 52%. Concerning this clonotype itself: Its specificity is not known.

The specimen comprised CD8+ T cells from cultured PBMCs, sampled from culture after CMV antigen stimulation. The sequence came from a human donor in good health (CMV status not recorded). Some clones in this sample may be carry-over from other donors' samples. The chain joins TRBV10-3 to TRBJ2-1; weak D call: TRBD2 (6 bases). CDR3: CAISESTRGEQFF. The CDR3 nucleotides are TGTGCCATCAGTGAGTCGACTAGAGGTGAGCAGTTCTTC.